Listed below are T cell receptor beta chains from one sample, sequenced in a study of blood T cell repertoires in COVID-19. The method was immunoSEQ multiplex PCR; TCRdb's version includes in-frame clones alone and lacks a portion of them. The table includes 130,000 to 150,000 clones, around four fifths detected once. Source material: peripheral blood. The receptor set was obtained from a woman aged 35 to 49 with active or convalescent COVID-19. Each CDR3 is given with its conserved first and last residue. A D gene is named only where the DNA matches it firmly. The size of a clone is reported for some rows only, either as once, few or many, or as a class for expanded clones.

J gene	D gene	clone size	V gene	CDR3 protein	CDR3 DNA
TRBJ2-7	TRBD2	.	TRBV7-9	CASGRLAEDYEQYF	TGTGCCAGCGGAAGACTAGCGGAGGACTACGAGCAGTACTTC
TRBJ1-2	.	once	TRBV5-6	CASSLIIGGYGYTF	TGTGCCAGCAGCTTAATTATCGGCGGCTATGGCTACACCTTC
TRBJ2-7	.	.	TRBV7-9	CASSSRESYEQYF	TGTGCCAGCAGCTCTCGGGAGTCCTACGAGCAGTACTTC
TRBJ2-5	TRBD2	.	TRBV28	CASTDGGRETQYF	TGTGCCAGCACCGACGGGGGGAGAGAGACCCAGTACTTC
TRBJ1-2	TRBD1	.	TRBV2	CASSSRTGDYGYTF	TGTGCCAGCAGTTCAAGGACAGGGGACTATGGCTACACCTTC
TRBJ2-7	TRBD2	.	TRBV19	CASSSLAGGLGQYF	TGTGCCAGTAGTAGTCTGGCGGGAGGTTTAGGGCAGTACTTC
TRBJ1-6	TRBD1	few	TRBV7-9	CASSPGTANSPLHF	TGTGCCAGCAGCCCCGGGACAGCAAATTCACCCCTCCACTTT
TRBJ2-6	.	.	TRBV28	CASTVDTSGANVLTF	TGTGCCAGCACCGTGGACACATCTGGGGCCAACGTCCTGACTTTC
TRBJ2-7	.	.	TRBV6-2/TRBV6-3	CASSREQREQYF	TGTGCCAGCAGTCGGGAGCAACGGGAGCAGTACTTC
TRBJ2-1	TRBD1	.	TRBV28	CASSLRGQGYNEQFF	TGTGCCAGCAGCCTCAGGGGGCAGGGCTACAATGAGCAGTTCTTC
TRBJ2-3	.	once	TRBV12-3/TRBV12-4	CASSFTAQYF	TGTGCCAGCAGTTTTACGGCGCAGTATTTT
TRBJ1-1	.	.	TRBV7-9	CASSISRVVLALEGRHTEAFF	TGTGCCAGCAGCATTAGCAGGGTGGTTTTAGCGTTGGAGGGGCGCCACACTGAAGCTTTCTTT
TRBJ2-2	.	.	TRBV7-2	CASSSYSGTGELFF	TGTGCCAGCAGCTCCTATAGCGGAACCGGGGAGCTGTTTTTT
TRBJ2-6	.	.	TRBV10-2	CASSDLGAGANVLTF	TGCGCCAGCAGTGATTTGGGCGCTGGGGCCAACGTCCTGACTTTC
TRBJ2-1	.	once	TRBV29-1	CSVEQRYNEQFF	TGCAGCGTTGAACAGCGGTACAATGAGCAGTTCTTC
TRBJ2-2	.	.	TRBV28	CASSPRGKATGELFF	TGTGCCAGCAGTCCAAGGGGGAAGGCCACCGGGGAGCTGTTTTTT
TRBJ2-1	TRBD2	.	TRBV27	CASSPTLTSGSNEQFF	TGTGCCAGCAGCCCCACCCTGACTAGCGGGAGCAATGAGCAGTTCTTC
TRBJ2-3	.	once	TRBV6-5	CASSYSSSFGQYF	TGTGCCAGCAGTTACTCGTCCTCCTTCGGGCAGTATTTT
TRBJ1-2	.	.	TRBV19	CASSIDGNGLSGGYTF	TGTGCCAGTAGTATAGATGGGAACGGACTCTCAGGCGGCTACACCTTC
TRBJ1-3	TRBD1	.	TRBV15	CATSRDSQGVGWGNTIYF	TGTGCCACCAGCAGAGATTCCCAGGGGGTGGGGTGGGGAAACACCATATATTTT
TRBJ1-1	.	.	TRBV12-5	CASGPAANTEAFF	TGTGCTAGTGGCCCGGCGGCTAACACTGAAGCTTTCTTT
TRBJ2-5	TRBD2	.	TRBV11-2	CASSLVGGGVQETQYF	TGTGCCAGCAGCTTAGTTGGCGGGGGGGTACAAGAGACCCAGTACTTC
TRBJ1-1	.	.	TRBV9	CASSVAPLGAGNTEAFF	TGTGCCAGCAGCGTAGCCCCTCTGGGGGCAGGGAACACTGAAGCTTTCTTT
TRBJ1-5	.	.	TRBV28	CASSFTSSPQHF	TGTGCCAGCAGCTTTACTAGTTCGCCCCAGCATTTT
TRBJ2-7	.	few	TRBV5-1	CASSLAAGGSYEQYF	TGCGCCAGCAGCTTGGCCGCAGGAGGGTCCTACGAGCAGTACTTC
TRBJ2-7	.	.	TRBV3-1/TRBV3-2	CASSQPLGRTSRQYF	TGTGCCAGCAGCCAACCCCTGGGGAGGACGAGCAGGCAGTACTTC
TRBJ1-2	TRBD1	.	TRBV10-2	CASSLGTGAYGYTF	TGCGCCAGCAGCCTCGGGACAGGGGCATATGGCTACACCTTC
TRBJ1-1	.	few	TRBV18	CASSLSPNTEAFF	TGTGCCAGCTCACTTAGTCCGAACACTGAAGCTTTCTTT
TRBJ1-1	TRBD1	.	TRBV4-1	CASSPTGTANTEAFF	TGCGCCAGCAGCCCAACGGGGACAGCAAACACTGAAGCTTTCTTT
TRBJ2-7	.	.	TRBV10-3	CAISESAVSSYEQYF	TGTGCCATCAGTGAGTCCGCAGTGTCCTCCTACGAGCAGTACTTC
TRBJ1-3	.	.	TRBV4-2	CASSQELTQPGNTIYF	TGTGCCAGCAGCCAAGAGTTAACACAGCCTGGAAACACCATATATTTT
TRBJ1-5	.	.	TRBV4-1	CASARTEGQPQHF	TGCGCCAGCGCCCGGACCGAGGGTCAGCCCCAGCATTTT
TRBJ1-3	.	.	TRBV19	CASSHSTGSSGNTIYF	TGTGCCAGTAGCCATTCCACAGGGTCTTCTGGAAACACCATATATTTT
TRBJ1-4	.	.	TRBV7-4	CASSLAAGSLTNEKLFF	TGTGCCAGCAGCTTAGCGGCGGGTTCTTTGACTAATGAAAAACTGTTTTTT
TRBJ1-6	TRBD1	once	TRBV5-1	CASSLRTGSKSPLHF	TGCGCCAGCAGCCTGCGGACAGGTTCCAAATCACCCCTCCACTTT
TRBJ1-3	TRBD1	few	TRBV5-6	CASSWDRASGNTIYF	TGTGCCAGCAGCTGGGACAGGGCTAGCGGAAACACCATATATTTT
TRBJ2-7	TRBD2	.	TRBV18	CASSRRGGYEQYF	TGTGCCAGCTCACGCCGGGGGGGCTACGAGCAGTACTTC
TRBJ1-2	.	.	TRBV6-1	CASSERGWTAYGYTF	TGTGCCAGCAGTGAACGAGGGTGGACAGCCTATGGCTACACCTTC
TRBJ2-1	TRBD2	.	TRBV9	CASSPGGAYNEQFF	TGTGCCAGCAGCCCGGGGGGAGCCTACAATGAGCAGTTCTTC
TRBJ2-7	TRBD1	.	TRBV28	CASSLAAGGSYEQYF	TGTGCCAGCAGTTTGGCGGCAGGGGGCAGCTACGAGCAGTACTTC
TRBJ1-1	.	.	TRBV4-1	CASSRETGLGTEAFF	TGCGCCAGCAGCCGAGAGACAGGCTTGGGGACTGAAGCTTTCTTT
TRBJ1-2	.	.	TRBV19	CASRATTANYGYTF	TGTGCCAGTAGGGCCACCACAGCCAACTATGGCTACACCTTC